The T cell receptor beta chain described here comes from a study of CD8+ T cells in alopecia areata. As for the study in general: Treated patients were given 5 to 10 mg oral tofacitinib twice daily. Tofacitinib administration persisted for 6 to 18 months, succeeded by 6 months off drug.

A remark on this clone: Its antigen is not known.

RNA extraction was followed by reverse transcription into cDNA, which acted as the sequencing template. The repertoire was sequenced with immunoSEQ multiplex PCR; TCRdb's copy has only in-frame clones and lacks some. The sample carries 120,000 to 150,000 clones, around 87% recorded once. PBMC-derived CD4+ and CD8+ T cells were sorted. Per germline, CDR1 LGHNA and CDR2 YNFKEQ. Trimming pared 2 bases from V and 5 bases from J, leaving 16 bases between. This CDR3 region has 16 residues. Broader study findings: Lesional scalp exceeded normal scalp in clonality, especially in alopecia totalis/universalis.

This chain links TRBV4-2 with TRBJ2-1; the D gene is possibly TRBD2 (6 bases). This specimen was CD8+ T cells sorted from blood, taken at week 0. This TCR was recovered from a human donor with alopecia areata. For the CDR3, the DNA is TGTGCCAGCAGCCAACCCCTCGGCGGGACCCACAATGAGCAGTTCTTC. Translated: CASSQPLGGTHNEQFF.